The rows below give T cell receptor beta chains drawn from one sample of a study of T-cell reconstitution after alpha-beta-depleted transplantation in children. Each CDR3 protein is one row after TCRdb ran MiXCR on the PCR reads. This table holds roughly 89,000 distinct CDR3 sequences, over 9% found once. Here the sequenced sample was PBMCs from the stem cell graft donor, taken from the stem cell graft. These receptors all stem from a human donor who donated a stem cell graft to a child with inherited bone marrow failure. CDR3s include the opening cysteine and the closing phenylalanine or tryptophan. A D gene is named only where the DNA matches it firmly. The size of a clone is reported for some rows only, either as once, few or many, or as a class for expanded clones.

many	TRBV5-1	TRBJ1-1	.	CASSLLTGWDTEAFF	TGCGCCAGCAGCTTGTTAACGGGATGGGACACTGAAGCTTTCTTT
many	TRBV20-1	TRBJ1-6	TRBD1	CSARVTSGTGASPLHF	TGCAGTGCTAGGGTCACTTCCGGGACAGGGGCCTCACCCCTCCACTTT
many	TRBV28	TRBJ1-5	TRBD1	CASSLRGLGGQPQHF	TGTGCCAGCAGTTTGAGGGGGCTTGGGGGCCAGCCCCAGCATTTT
many	TRBV20-1	TRBJ2-1	TRBD2	CSALWTSYNEQFF	TGCAGTGCTCTCTGGACTAGCTACAATGAGCAGTTCTTC
.	TRBV7-2	TRBJ2-2	TRBD2	CASRGGGGPRTGELFF	TGTGCCAGCCGGGGGGGGGGAGGCCCGAGGACCGGGGAGCTGTTTTTT
medium-sized	TRBV27	TRBJ2-1	TRBD1	CASSQNRGRGNEQFF	TGTGCCAGCAGTCAAAACAGGGGGCGCGGGAATGAGCAGTTCTTC
.	TRBV18	TRBJ1-5	TRBD1	CASSPNAGGDQPQHF	TGTGCCAGCTCACCGAATGCAGGGGGCGATCAGCCCCAGCATTTT
.	TRBV7-9	TRBJ2-2	.	CASSSLTVTGELFF	TGTGCCAGCAGCTCCTTGACGGTTACCGGGGAGCTGTTTTTT
many	TRBV5-1	TRBJ2-1	TRBD1	CASSTGQVTYNEQFF	TGCGCCAGCAGCACGGGACAGGTCACCTACAATGAGCAGTTCTTC
few	TRBV19	TRBJ1-4	.	CASGASTNEKLFF	TGTGCCAGTGGGGCCTCAACTAATGAAAAACTGTTTTTT
many	TRBV7-8	TRBJ1-1	.	CASSLRRLNTEAFF	TGTGCCAGCAGCTTACGGCGATTGAACACTGAAGCTTTCTTT
many	TRBV5-1	TRBJ2-3	TRBD1	CASSSQGGTDTQYF	TGCGCCAGCAGCTCCCAGGGGGGCACAGATACGCAGTATTTT
many	TRBV20-1	TRBJ2-1	.	CSARGIRDGRNEQFF	TGCAGTGCTAGAGGTATCAGGGACGGAAGGAATGAGCAGTTCTTC
many	TRBV11-1	TRBJ2-1	TRBD1	CASARDRVYNEQFF	TGTGCCAGCGCCCGGGACAGGGTGTACAATGAGCAGTTCTTC
many	TRBV20-1	TRBJ1-5	.	CSATDRFGNQPQHF	TGCAGTGCTACAGACAGGTTCGGCAATCAGCCCCAGCATTTT
many	TRBV20-1	TRBJ2-4	.	CSAPSPSKTTIQYF	TGCAGTGCCCCATCCCCCTCAAAGACGACTATTCAGTACTTC
many	TRBV7-3	TRBJ2-2	TRBD2	CASSRMQTSAATGELFF	TGTGCCAGCAGCCGTATGCAGACTAGCGCAGCCACCGGGGAGCTGTTTTTT
.	TRBV4-1	TRBJ2-5	.	CASSQGGTAGGETQYF	TGCGCCAGCAGCCAAGGAGGGACCGCTGGTGGGGAGACCCAGTACTTC
few	TRBV11-1	TRBJ2-5	.	CASSSGVGETQYF	TGTGCCAGCAGCTCCGGGGTGGGTGAGACCCAGTACTTC
many	TRBV5-1	TRBJ1-2	TRBD1	CASSVGTADYGYTF	TGCGCCAGCAGCGTCGGGACAGCTGACTATGGCTACACCTTC
many	TRBV10-3	TRBJ2-5	.	CAINGEAGGSETQYF	TGTGCCATCAACGGGGAGGCAGGGGGGAGTGAGACCCAGTACTTC
.	TRBV4-3	TRBJ2-7	.	CASSQDLNRADEQYF	TGCGCCAGCAGCCAAGATCTTAACAGGGCGGACGAGCAGTACTTC
.	TRBV6-5	TRBJ2-4	.	CASSLTFDSKNIQYF	TGTGCCAGCAGTCTCACCTTCGACAGCAAAAACATTCAGTACTTC
many	TRBV4-2	TRBJ2-1	TRBD1	CASSPPGQGADEQFF	TGTGCCAGCAGCCCACCGGGACAGGGGGCGGATGAGCAGTTCTTC
many	TRBV7-2	TRBJ2-7	.	CASSLAGGKAYEQYF	TGTGCCAGCAGCTTAGCGGGTGGGAAGGCCTACGAGCAGTACTTC
many	TRBV12-3/TRBV12-4	TRBJ2-3	.	CASSQRPEGTDTQYF	TGTGCCAGCAGCCAGCGGCCGGAGGGCACAGATACGCAGTATTTT
many	TRBV5-4	TRBJ2-3	TRBD2	CASSSRDYTDTQYF	TGTGCCAGCAGCTCGCGGGACTACACAGATACGCAGTATTTT
many	TRBV7-9	TRBJ2-7	.	CASTGGSSYEQYF	TGTGCCAGCACCGGTGGGTCCTCCTACGAGCAGTACTTC
few	TRBV12-3/TRBV12-4	TRBJ1-2	.	CASSFNGGNSYGYTF	TGTGCCAGCAGTTTTAATGGGGGGAATTCCTATGGCTACACCTTC
many	TRBV6-5	TRBJ1-4	.	CASSPRISATNEKLFF	TGTGCCAGCAGCCCCAGGATTTCTGCAACTAATGAAAAACTGTTTTTT
many	TRBV5-1	TRBJ1-1	.	CASSLFEGIEAFF	TGCGCCAGCAGCTTATTCGAAGGAATAGAAGCTTTCTTT
many	TRBV29-1	TRBJ2-7	.	CSVEDQDTYEQYF	TGCAGCGTTGAAGATCAGGATACCTACGAGCAGTACTTC
many	TRBV20-1	TRBJ2-7	.	CSASSDYPINYEQYF	TGCAGTGCTAGCTCGGACTACCCTATAAACTACGAGCAGTACTTC
many	TRBV18	TRBJ1-5	.	CASSPNQNQPQHF	TGTGCCAGCTCACCGAACCAAAATCAGCCCCAGCATTTT
many	TRBV29-1	TRBJ1-2	.	CSANTPGYGYTF	TGCAGCGCCAACACCCCAGGGTATGGCTACACCTTC
many	TRBV3-1	TRBJ1-6	.	CASSQNQPTNSPLHF	TGTGCCAGCAGCCAAAATCAACCAACAAATTCACCCCTCCACTTT
many	TRBV5-1	TRBJ1-1	.	CASSLDINMNTEAFF	TGCGCCAGCAGCTTGGATATAAACATGAACACTGAAGCTTTCTTT
few	TRBV7-2	TRBJ1-4	.	CASARDVNEKLFF	TGTGCCAGCGCTAGGGACGTCAATGAAAAACTGTTTTTT
many	TRBV20-1	TRBJ2-1	.	CSARRGGLSYNEQFF	TGCAGTGCTAGGCGCGGGGGCCTCTCCTACAATGAGCAGTTCTTC
many	TRBV5-1	TRBJ2-5	TRBD2	CASSLGTSGGETQYF	TGCGCCAGCAGCCTAGGGACTAGCGGAGGAGAGACCCAGTACTTC
.	TRBV7-2	TRBJ2-2	TRBD2	CASSLRLAGVSGELFF	TGTGCCAGCAGTTTAAGACTAGCGGGAGTTAGCGGGGAGCTGTTTTTT
many	TRBV19	TRBJ1-1	.	CASSIVAGVNTEAFF	TGTGCCAGTAGTATAGTGGCAGGAGTGAACACTGAAGCTTTCTTT
few	TRBV20-1	TRBJ2-1	.	CSARVIRRQSGEQFF	TGCAGTGCTAGAGTAATCCGCAGGCAAAGCGGTGAGCAGTTCTTC
many	TRBV3-1	TRBJ1-2	.	CASSPGLYGYTF	TGTGCCAGCAGCCCGGGGCTTTATGGCTACACCTTC
many	TRBV25-1	TRBJ1-1	.	CASSQLQGRAFF	TGTGCCAGCAGTCAACTTCAGGGAAGAGCTTTCTTT
.	TRBV9	TRBJ1-1	.	CASSGSVGAFF	TGTGCCAGCAGCGGTTCAGTGGGGGCTTTCTTT
many	TRBV6-1	TRBJ1-1	TRBD1	CASSPGTGKTEAFF	TGTGCCAGCAGTCCCGGGACAGGGAAAACTGAAGCTTTCTTT
many	TRBV5-5	TRBJ1-2	.	CASSFFLPPEANYGYTF	TGTGCCAGCAGCTTTTTCTTACCGCCAGAAGCTAACTATGGCTACACCTTC
.	TRBV7-6	TRBJ2-2	TRBD2	CASSDASGSSGLFF	TGTGCCAGCAGCGACGCTAGCGGGAGTTCGGGGCTGTTTTTT
many	TRBV7-9	TRBJ1-1	TRBD1	CASSFTGVTEAFF	TGTGCCAGCAGCTTTACAGGGGTCACTGAAGCTTTCTTT
many	TRBV20-1	TRBJ2-7	TRBD1	CSADTGQGGYEQYF	TGCAGTGCTGATACTGGACAGGGAGGCTACGAGCAGTACTTC
many	TRBV7-9	TRBJ2-3	TRBD2	CASSSGLAGFSTDTQYF	TGTGCCAGCAGCTCGGGACTAGCGGGATTTAGCACAGATACGCAGTATTTT
few	TRBV7-9	TRBJ2-7	.	CASSSIYGNSSYEQYF	TGTGCCAGCAGCTCCATTTACGGGAACTCGTCCTACGAGCAGTACTTC